This T cell receptor (beta chain) was obtained from a study of T cells in localized non-small cell lung cancer. Only in-frame clones appear in the TCRdb table, and some are missing; sequencing was by immunoSEQ multiplex PCR. The repertoire consists of about 23,000 clones, with approximately 89% occurring once and the leading ten covering under 10%. The starting material was peripheral blood mononuclear cells, obtained before any cancer treatment. The source of this sequence is a woman aged 40-70 years with stage III lung adenocarcinoma.

In DNA, the CDR3 is TGCGCCAGCAGCTTGGGAGGGGGCACAGATACGCAGTATTTT. Translated: CASSLGGGTDTQYF. V usage is TRBV5-1 and J usage is TRBJ2-3; D tentatively fits TRBD1 or TRBD2 (5 bases each). Deletions cut 0 bases from V and 1 base from J, with 6 bases between. The CDR3 runs to 14 residues. Germline CDR1 is SGHRS and CDR2 is YFSETQ.